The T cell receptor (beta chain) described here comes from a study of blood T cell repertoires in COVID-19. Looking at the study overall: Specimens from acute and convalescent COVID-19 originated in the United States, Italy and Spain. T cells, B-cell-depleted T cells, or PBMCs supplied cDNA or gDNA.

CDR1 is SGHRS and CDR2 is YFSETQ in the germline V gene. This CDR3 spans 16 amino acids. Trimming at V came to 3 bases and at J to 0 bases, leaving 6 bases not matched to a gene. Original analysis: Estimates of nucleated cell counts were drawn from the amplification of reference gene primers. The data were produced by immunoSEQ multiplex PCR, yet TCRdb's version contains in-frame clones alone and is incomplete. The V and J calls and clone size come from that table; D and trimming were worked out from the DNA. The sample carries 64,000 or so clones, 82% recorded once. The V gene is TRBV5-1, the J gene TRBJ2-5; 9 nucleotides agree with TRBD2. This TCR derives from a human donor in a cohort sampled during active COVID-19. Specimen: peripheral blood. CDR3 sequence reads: CASSSAAGGYQETQYF. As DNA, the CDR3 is TGCGCCAGCAGCTCTGCGGCGGGGGGGTACCAAGAGACCCAGTACTTC. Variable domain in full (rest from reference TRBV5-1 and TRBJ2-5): KAGVTQTPRYLIKTRGQQVTLSCSPISGHRSVSWYQQTPGQGLQFLFEYFSETQRNKGNFPGRFSGRQFSNSRSEMNVSTLELGDSALYLCASSSAAGGYQETQYFGPGTRLLVL.